This is a list of T cell receptor beta chains from one sample in a study of cytomegalovirus exposure and HLA in healthy donors. TCRdb's copy holds only in-frame clones and misses some; the assay was immunoSEQ multiplex PCR. The sample yields more than 90,000 clones, of which the top ten take up 3.7%. Sequenced: PBMCs. These receptors were collected from a man aged 25 to 40 in good health and CMV-seronegative. Both conserved end residues are part of each CDR3. Fields, in order: D gene, V gene, clone size, J gene, CDR3 DNA, CDR3 protein. A D gene is named only where the DNA matches it firmly. A row's size may be missing; if present it is once, few, many or a size class.

D gene: TRBD1
V gene: TRBV29-1
clone size: -
J gene: TRBJ1-1
CDR3 DNA: TGCAGCGTGGACAGGGAGGGATTCACTGAAGCTTTCTTT
CDR3 protein: CSVDREGFTEAFF

D gene: TRBD1
V gene: TRBV30
clone size: -
J gene: TRBJ1-3
CDR3 DNA: TGTGCCTGGAGTGCAACTGACAGGGGGCATGGAAACACCATATATTTT
CDR3 protein: CAWSATDRGHGNTIYF

D gene: TRBD2
V gene: TRBV5-1
clone size: -
J gene: TRBJ2-2
CDR3 DNA: TGCGCCAGCAGCGAAGGTAGCGGGGTTGCCGGGGAGCTGTTTTTT
CDR3 protein: CASSEGSGVAGELFF

D gene: -
V gene: TRBV7-2
clone size: -
J gene: TRBJ2-3
CDR3 DNA: TGTGCCAGCAGCACCCTGCGGGGGCCCACAGATACGCAGTATTTT
CDR3 protein: CASSTLRGPTDTQYF

D gene: TRBD2
V gene: TRBV5-1
clone size: -
J gene: TRBJ2-2
CDR3 DNA: TGCGCCAGCAGCTTGGACGGGGGGGATCCCGGGGAGCTGTTTTTT
CDR3 protein: CASSLDGGDPGELFF

D gene: TRBD1
V gene: TRBV5-1
clone size: -
J gene: TRBJ2-3
CDR3 DNA: TGCGCCAGCAGCTCCCCACAGGGGGTTGCAGATACGCAGTATTTT
CDR3 protein: CASSSPQGVADTQYF

D gene: TRBD2
V gene: TRBV4-3
clone size: -
J gene: TRBJ2-1
CDR3 DNA: TGCGCCAGCAGCCAAGACCTAGCGGGGACCGAGCAGTTCTTC
CDR3 protein: CASSQDLAGTEQFF

D gene: TRBD1
V gene: TRBV6-5
clone size: -
J gene: TRBJ2-6
CDR3 DNA: TGTGCCAGCAGTTACAGGGGGCGCGGGGCCAACGTCCTGACTTTC
CDR3 protein: CASSYRGRGANVLTF

D gene: -
V gene: TRBV7-9
clone size: -
J gene: TRBJ2-7
CDR3 DNA: TGTGCCAGCAGCGAAAGCTTCTACGAGCAGTACTTC
CDR3 protein: CASSESFYEQYF

D gene: TRBD1
V gene: TRBV25-1
clone size: -
J gene: TRBJ1-4
CDR3 DNA: TGTGCCAGCAGTGAGGACAGGGGGATGGCTGAAAAACTGTTTTTT
CDR3 protein: CASSEDRGMAEKLFF

D gene: -
V gene: TRBV7-2
clone size: -
J gene: TRBJ2-3
CDR3 DNA: TGTGCCAGCAGCTCACAGGGAGCAGATACGCAGTATTTT
CDR3 protein: CASSSQGADTQYF

D gene: -
V gene: TRBV9
clone size: -
J gene: TRBJ2-3
CDR3 DNA: TGTGCCAGCAGCGTTCTCCTAGCTCGATACACAGATACGCAGTATTTT
CDR3 protein: CASSVLLARYTDTQYF

D gene: TRBD1
V gene: TRBV5-4
clone size: -
J gene: TRBJ1-4
CDR3 DNA: TGTGCCAGCAGCGATCCGGGACAGGGGACGTCTAATGAAAAACTGTTTTTT
CDR3 protein: CASSDPGQGTSNEKLFF

D gene: TRBD2
V gene: TRBV6-5
clone size: -
J gene: TRBJ2-3
CDR3 DNA: TGTGCCAGCAGTTCCCTAGCGGGGGGGGGAAGAGATACGCAGTATTTT
CDR3 protein: CASSSLAGGGRDTQYF

D gene: -
V gene: TRBV15
clone size: -
J gene: TRBJ2-5
CDR3 DNA: TGTGCCACCAGCTCTAGCAAAGGGGCTAGCGCGGAAGGAATAAAGACCCAGTACTTC
CDR3 protein: CATSSSKGASAEGIKTQYF

D gene: TRBD2
V gene: TRBV5-1
clone size: -
J gene: TRBJ2-5
CDR3 DNA: TGCGCCAGCAGCCCAGGACTAGCGGGGGGTATCCAAGAGACCCAGTACTTC
CDR3 protein: CASSPGLAGGIQETQYF

D gene: -
V gene: TRBV7-9
clone size: -
J gene: TRBJ2-1
CDR3 DNA: TGTGCCAGCAGCTTCGCGAATGAGCAGTTCTTC
CDR3 protein: CASSFANEQFF

D gene: TRBD1
V gene: TRBV28
clone size: -
J gene: TRBJ2-3
CDR3 DNA: TGTGCCAGCAGGGGGGACAGAAACACAGATACGCAGTATTTT
CDR3 protein: CASRGDRNTDTQYF

D gene: TRBD1
V gene: TRBV4-3
clone size: large
J gene: TRBJ1-4
CDR3 DNA: TGCGCCAGCAGCCGACTGATAGGAAGGGGGCCTAATGAAAAACTGTTTTTT
CDR3 protein: CASSRLIGRGPNEKLFF

D gene: -
V gene: TRBV5-1
clone size: -
J gene: TRBJ2-1
CDR3 DNA: TGCGCCAGCAGCTCAACCAGGAATGAGCAGTTCTTC
CDR3 protein: CASSSTRNEQFF

D gene: -
V gene: TRBV5-1
clone size: -
J gene: TRBJ2-3
CDR3 DNA: TGCGCCAGCAGAACAAACAGAGATACGCAGTATTTT
CDR3 protein: CASRTNRDTQYF

D gene: -
V gene: TRBV2
clone size: -
J gene: TRBJ2-2
CDR3 DNA: TGTGCCAGCAGTACCCAGGGGACCGGGGAGCTGTTTTTT
CDR3 protein: CASSTQGTGELFF

D gene: -
V gene: TRBV6-5
clone size: -
J gene: TRBJ1-4
CDR3 DNA: TGTGCCAGCAGGGCCACAACTAATGAAAAACTGTTTTTT
CDR3 protein: CASRATTNEKLFF

D gene: -
V gene: TRBV6-1
clone size: -
J gene: TRBJ1-6
CDR3 DNA: TGTGCTCCCAGGCCGAACTGCCAAAGTTCACCCCTCCACTTT
CDR3 protein: CAPRPNCQSSPLHF

D gene: -
V gene: TRBV5-1
clone size: -
J gene: TRBJ2-7
CDR3 DNA: TGCGCCAGCAGCTTGGGACAATTCTACGAGCAGTACTTC
CDR3 protein: CASSLGQFYEQYF

D gene: -
V gene: TRBV4-2
clone size: -
J gene: TRBJ2-3
CDR3 DNA: TGTGCCAGCAGCTTGGCCTGGCAATTCACAGATACGCAGTATTTT
CDR3 protein: CASSLAWQFTDTQYF